This T cell receptor (beta chain) is from a study of blood T cell repertoires in COVID-19. Authors' data handling: It was from reference gene primer amplification that nucleated cell counts were estimated. The data were produced by immunoSEQ multiplex PCR, yet TCRdb's version contains in-frame clones alone and is incomplete. The DNA gave D and trimming, while V, J and clone size come from that table. The data contain about 40,000 clones, about nine tenths of them singletons. The specimen sequenced was peripheral blood. The source of this sequence is a human donor in a cohort sampled during active COVID-19.

The CDR3 is CASRLGQWYF. For the CDR3, the DNA is TGTGCCAGCCGGCTAGGACAGTGGTACTTC. The chain carries TRBV28 and TRBJ2-7, with D possibly TRBD1 on 6 matching bases. The V end lost 8 bases, the J end lost 12 bases, and 14 bases lay between the germline ends. Germline lookup yields CDR1 MDHEN and CDR2 SYDVKM. The CDR3 spans 10 residues.